This TCR beta chain was sequenced during a study of T-cell reconstitution after alpha-beta-depleted transplantation in children. CDR3 length: 14 residues. The junction had 5 bases not matched to a gene; V was cut back by 8 bases and J by 0 bases. CDR1 LNHDA and CDR2 SQIVND come from the germline V gene (reference sequence). Unique molecular identifiers were used in preparing the TCRbeta library. TCRdb re-called the PCR reads through MiXCR, storing one row per CDR3 protein. The data contain roughly 160,000 distinct CDR3 sequences, more than 9.5% of them singletons. This clonotype was detected only a few times.

The input for sequencing was PBMCs, taken before TCRalphabeta/CD19-depleted stem cell transplant. This clonotype was sampled from a boy aged 2 to 9 with acute myeloid leukemia, due to receive a stem cell transplant. The chain carries TRBV19 and TRBJ2-7; TRBD2 agrees at 9 bases. This CDR3 reads CASSFSGSSYEQYF. Written as DNA, the CDR3 is TGTGCCAGTTCTTTTAGCGGGAGCTCCTACGAGCAGTACTTC.